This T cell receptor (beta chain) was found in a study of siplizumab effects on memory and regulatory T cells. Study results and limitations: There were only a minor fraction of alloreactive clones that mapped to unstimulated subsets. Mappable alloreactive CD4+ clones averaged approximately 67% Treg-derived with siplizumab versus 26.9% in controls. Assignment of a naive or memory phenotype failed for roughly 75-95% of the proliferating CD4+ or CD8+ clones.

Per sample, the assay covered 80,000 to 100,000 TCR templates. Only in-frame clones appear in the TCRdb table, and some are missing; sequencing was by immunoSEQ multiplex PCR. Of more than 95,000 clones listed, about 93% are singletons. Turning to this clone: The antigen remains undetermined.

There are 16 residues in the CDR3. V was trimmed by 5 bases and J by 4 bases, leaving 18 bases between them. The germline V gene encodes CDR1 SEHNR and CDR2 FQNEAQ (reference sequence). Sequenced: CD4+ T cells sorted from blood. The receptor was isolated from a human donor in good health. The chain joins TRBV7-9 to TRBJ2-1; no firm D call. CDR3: CASSPKINPGYNEQFF. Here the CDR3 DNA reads TGTGCCAGCAGCCCTAAGATAAACCCGGGTTACAATGAGCAGTTCTTC.